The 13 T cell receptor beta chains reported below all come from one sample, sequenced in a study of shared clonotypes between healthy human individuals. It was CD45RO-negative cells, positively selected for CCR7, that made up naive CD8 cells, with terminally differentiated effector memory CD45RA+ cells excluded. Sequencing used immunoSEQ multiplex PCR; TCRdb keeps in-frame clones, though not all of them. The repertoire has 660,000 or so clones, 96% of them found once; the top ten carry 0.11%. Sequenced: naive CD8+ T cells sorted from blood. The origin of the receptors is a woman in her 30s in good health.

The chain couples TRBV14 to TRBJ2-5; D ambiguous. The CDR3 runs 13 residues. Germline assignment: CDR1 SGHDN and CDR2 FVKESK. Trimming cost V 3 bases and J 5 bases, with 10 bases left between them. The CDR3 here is CASSHPPRETQYF. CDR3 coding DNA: TGTGCCAGCAGCCATCCCCCTCGGGAGACCCAGTACTTC. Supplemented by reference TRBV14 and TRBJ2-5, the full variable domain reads EAGVTQFPSHSVIEKGQTVTLRCDPISGHDNLYWYRRVMGKEIKFLLHFVKESKQDESGMPNNRFLAERTGGTYSTLKVQPAELEDSGVYFCASSHPPRETQYFGPGTRLLVL.

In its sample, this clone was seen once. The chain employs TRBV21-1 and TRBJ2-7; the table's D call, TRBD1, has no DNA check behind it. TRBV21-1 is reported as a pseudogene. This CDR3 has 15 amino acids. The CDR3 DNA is TGTGCCAGCAGCAACACCACCGGGACAGACTACGAGCAGTACTTC. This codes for CASSNTTGTDYEQYF.

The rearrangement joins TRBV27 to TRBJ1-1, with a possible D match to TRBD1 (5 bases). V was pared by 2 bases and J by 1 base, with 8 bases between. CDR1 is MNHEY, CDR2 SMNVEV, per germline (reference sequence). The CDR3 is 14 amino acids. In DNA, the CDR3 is TGTGCCAGCAGTTTAGCAGGGAGGAACACTGAAGCTTTCTTT. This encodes CASSLAGRNTEAFF.

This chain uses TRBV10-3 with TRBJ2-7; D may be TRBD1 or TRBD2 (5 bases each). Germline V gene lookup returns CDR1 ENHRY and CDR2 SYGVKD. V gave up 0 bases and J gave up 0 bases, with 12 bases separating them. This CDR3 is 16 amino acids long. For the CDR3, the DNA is TGTGCCATCAGTGAGTCCCCCATTGGGGGCTCCTACGAGCAGTACTTC. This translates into CAISESPIGGSYEQYF.

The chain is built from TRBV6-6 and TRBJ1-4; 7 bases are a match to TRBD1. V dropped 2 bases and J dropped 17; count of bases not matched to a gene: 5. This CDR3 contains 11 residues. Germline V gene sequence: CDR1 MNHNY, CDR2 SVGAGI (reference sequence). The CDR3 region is CASSYGQAVFF. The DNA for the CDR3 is TGTGCCAGCAGTTACGGACAGGCAGTTTTTTTT.

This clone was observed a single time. The CDR3 nucleotides read TGTGCCAGCAACGAGGGCCAGCCCCAGCATTTT. Translating it yields CASNEGQPQHF. This sequence joins TRBV6-1 and TRBJ1-5; no reliable D call. Trimming took 7 bases from V and 7 from J, leaving 8 bases between them. Germline CDR1 and CDR2: MNHNS and SASEGT. The CDR3 has 11 amino acids.

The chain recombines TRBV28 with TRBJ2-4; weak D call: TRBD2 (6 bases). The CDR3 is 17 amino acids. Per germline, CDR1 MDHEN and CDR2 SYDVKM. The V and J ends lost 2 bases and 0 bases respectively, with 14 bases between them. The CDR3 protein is CASSLGIGGLAKNIQYF. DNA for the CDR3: TGTGCCAGCAGTTTAGGAATCGGGGGACTAGCCAAAAACATTCAGTACTTC.

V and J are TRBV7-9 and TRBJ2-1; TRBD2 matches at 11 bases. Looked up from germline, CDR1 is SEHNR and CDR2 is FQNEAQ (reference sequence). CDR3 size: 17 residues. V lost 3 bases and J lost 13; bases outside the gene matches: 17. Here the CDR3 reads CASSFNPLSGRAGEQFF. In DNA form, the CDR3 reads TGTGCCAGCAGCTTCAACCCCCTTAGCGGGAGGGCCGGCGAACAGTTCTTC.

The CDR3 DNA reads TGTGCCAGCAGCCAAGATTCTACTTCTATTCAGTACTTC. Its translation: CASSQDSTSIQYF. V gene TRBV14 combines with J gene TRBJ2-7; D is ambiguous. Germline V gene data show CDR1 as SGHDN and CDR2 as FVKESK. The germline V and J ends were trimmed by 0 bases and 10 bases, with 13 bases remaining between them. This CDR3 has 13 residues. Supplemented by reference TRBV14 and TRBJ2-7, the full variable domain reads EAGVTQFPSHSVIEKGQTVTLRCDPISGHDNLYWYRRVMGKEIKFLLHFVKESKQDESGMPNNRFLAERTGGTYSTLKVQPAELEDSGVYFCASSQDSTSIQYFGPGTRLTVT.

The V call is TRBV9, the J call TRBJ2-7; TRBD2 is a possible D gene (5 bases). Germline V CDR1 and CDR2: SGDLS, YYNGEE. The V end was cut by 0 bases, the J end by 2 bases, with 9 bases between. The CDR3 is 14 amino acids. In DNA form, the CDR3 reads TGTGCCAGCAGCGTAGGGAACGGGGCCTACGAGCAGTACTTC. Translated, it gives CASSVGNGAYEQYF.

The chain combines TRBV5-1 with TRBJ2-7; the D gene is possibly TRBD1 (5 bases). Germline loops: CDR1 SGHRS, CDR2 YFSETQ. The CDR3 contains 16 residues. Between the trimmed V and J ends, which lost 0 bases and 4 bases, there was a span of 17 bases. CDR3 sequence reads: CASSLGQKGRGYEQYF. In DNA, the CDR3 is TGCGCCAGCAGCTTGGGACAGAAAGGGCGTGGGTACGAGCAGTACTTC.

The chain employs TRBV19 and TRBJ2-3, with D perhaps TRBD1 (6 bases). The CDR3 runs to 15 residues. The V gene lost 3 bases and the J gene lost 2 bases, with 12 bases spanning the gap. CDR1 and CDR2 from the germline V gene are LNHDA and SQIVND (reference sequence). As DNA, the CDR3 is TGTGCCAGTAGTATCCGGGACACTGTCACAGATACGCAGTATTTT. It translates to CASSIRDTVTDTQYF.

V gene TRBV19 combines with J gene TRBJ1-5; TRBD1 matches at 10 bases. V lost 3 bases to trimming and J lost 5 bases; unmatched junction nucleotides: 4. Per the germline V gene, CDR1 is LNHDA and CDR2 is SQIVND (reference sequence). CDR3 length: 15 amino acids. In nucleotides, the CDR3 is TGTGCCAGTAGTATTAAAGGGACAGGGGATCAGCCCCAGCATTTT. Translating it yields CASSIKGTGDQPQHF.